These T cell receptor beta chains were read from a single sample in a study of shared clonotypes between healthy human individuals. TCRdb's copy holds only in-frame clones and misses some; the assay was immunoSEQ multiplex PCR. This sample yields 2 million to 2.5 million clones, of which roughly 95% are seen a single time; roughly 0.13% belongs to the top ten. The sequenced sample was naive CD4+ T cells sorted from blood. The receptor set was obtained from a man in his late teens or twenties in good health. The CDR3 runs from the conserved cysteine through the conserved F or W. A D gene is named only where the DNA matches it firmly. The size of a clone is reported for some rows only, either as once, few or many, or as a class for expanded clones.

clone_size,v_call,d_call,j_call,cdr3_aa,cdr3_nt
.,TRBV28,TRBD1,TRBJ2-7,CASSSTGTGPHEQYF,TGTGCCAGCAGTTCAACCGGGACAGGGCCCCACGAGCAGTACTTC
.,TRBV6-1,.,TRBJ1-3,CASSEGISYGNTIYF,TGTGCCAGCAGTGAGGGTATTTCCTATGGAAACACCATATATTTT
.,TRBV18,.,TRBJ2-7,CASSPPADAYEQYF,TGTGCCAGCTCACCACCAGCCGATGCCTACGAGCAGTACTTC
.,TRBV30,TRBD1,TRBJ1-4,CAYSTGFSNEKLFF,TGTGCCTACTCGACAGGGTTTAGTAATGAAAAACTGTTTTTT
.,TRBV9,TRBD1,TRBJ1-3,CASSLSGQVGNTIYF,TGTGCCAGCAGCCTATCGGGACAGGTTGGAAACACCATATATTTT
.,TRBV7-9,.,TRBJ1-4,CASSSGHPATNEKLFF,TGTGCCAGCAGCTCGGGACACCCTGCAACTAATGAAAAACTGTTTTTT
.,TRBV4-1,.,TRBJ2-2,CASSQRLAANTGELFF,TGCGCCAGCAGCCAAAGGCTAGCAGCGAACACCGGGGAGCTGTTTTTT
.,TRBV5-1,TRBD1,TRBJ2-3,CASSTLGQGGADTQYF,TGCGCCAGCAGCACCTTAGGACAGGGGGGTGCGGATACGCAGTATTTT
.,TRBV6-6,.,TRBJ2-3,CASSYLGSDTQYF,TGTGCCAGCAGTTACCTGGGGTCAGATACGCAGTATTTT
.,TRBV11-2,TRBD1,TRBJ2-5,CASSQQGETQYF,TGTGCCAGCAGTCAACAGGGGGAGACCCAGTACTTC
.,TRBV19,.,TRBJ1-5,CASKGISAGDQPQHF,TGTGCCAGTAAAGGGATCTCAGCTGGGGATCAGCCCCAGCATTTT
.,TRBV11-2,.,TRBJ2-7,CASSSLGRYEQYF,TGTGCCAGCAGCTCCCTGGGCCGCTACGAGCAGTACTTC
.,TRBV30,.,TRBJ1-2,CAWSINTLGYTF,TGTGCCTGGAGTATTAACACTCTCGGCTACACCTTC
.,TRBV28,TRBD1,TRBJ1-2,CASSSTGRGYGYTF,TGTGCCAGCAGTTCGACAGGGAGGGGCTATGGCTACACCTTC
.,TRBV5-4,TRBD2,TRBJ2-7,CASSLTSGLGGEQYF,TGTGCCAGCAGTTTAACTAGCGGGCTTGGAGGCGAGCAGTACTTC
.,TRBV11-2,TRBD1,TRBJ2-6,CASSGGQGPGANVLTF,TGTGCCAGCAGCGGCGGACAGGGACCTGGGGCCAACGTCCTGACTTTC
.,TRBV7-9,TRBD1,TRBJ2-1,CASSFLQGVYNEQFF,TGTGCCAGCAGCTTCCTACAGGGGGTCTACAATGAGCAGTTCTTC
.,TRBV5-1,.,TRBJ1-6,CASRRDTNSPLHF,TGCGCCAGCAGGCGGGACACCAATTCACCCCTCCACTTT
.,TRBV12-5,.,TRBJ1-6,CASGLFPQRGYNSPLHF,TGTGCTAGTGGTTTGTTTCCTCAGAGGGGTTATAATTCACCCCTCCACTTT
.,TRBV5-6,TRBD1,TRBJ2-7,CASRPTGQGSYEQYF,TGTGCCAGCAGACCTACGGGACAGGGCTCCTACGAGCAGTACTTC
.,TRBV25-1,TRBD2,TRBJ2-7,CASSDGGKKDYEQYF,TGTGCCAGCAGTGACGGGGGGAAAAAGGACTACGAGCAGTACTTC
.,TRBV7-2,TRBD2,TRBJ2-7,CASSFSGTSGISFEQYF,TGTGCCAGCAGCTTTTCCGGGACTAGCGGGATCTCCTTCGAGCAGTACTTC
.,TRBV5-1,.,TRBJ2-7,CASSPQGHEQYF,TGCGCCAGCAGCCCACAGGGCCACGAGCAGTACTTC
.,TRBV5-4,.,TRBJ2-5,CASSFPASGQETQYF,TGTGCCAGCAGCTTCCCGGCGTCCGGACAAGAGACCCAGTACTTC
.,TRBV5-1,.,TRBJ2-5,CASSLEASQETQYF,TGCGCCAGCAGCTTGGAGGCCAGTCAAGAGACCCAGTACTTC
.,TRBV11-2,.,TRBJ2-1,CASSFEYNEQFF,TGTGCCAGCAGCTTTGAGTACAATGAGCAGTTCTTC
once,TRBV2,.,TRBJ1-3,CASSEAGGARGNTIYF,TGTGCCAGCAGTGAAGCTGGGGGCGCGAGGGGAAACACCATATATTTT
.,TRBV29-1,.,TRBJ1-2,CSGGLSKGYTF,TGCAGCGGGGGACTGTCTAAAGGCTACACCTTC
once,TRBV5-1,.,TRBJ1-1,CASSLATGRTEAFF,TGCGCCAGCAGCTTGGCCACAGGGCGTACTGAAGCTTTCTTT
.,TRBV7-6,.,TRBJ2-5,CASSKTLPSDHQETQYF,TGTGCCAGCAGCAAAACCCTACCTAGCGACCATCAAGAGACCCAGTACTTC
.,TRBV29-1,TRBD1,TRBJ1-4,CSVATGGGGEKLFF,TGCAGCGTCGCTACAGGGGGCGGCGGTGAAAAACTGTTTTTT
.,TRBV9,TRBD1,TRBJ2-5,CASSVVGTGGVDLETQYF,TGTGCCAGCAGCGTAGTTGGGACAGGGGGCGTAGATTTGGAGACCCAGTACTTC
.,TRBV5-4,.,TRBJ1-3,CASSLMGVGNTIYF,TGTGCCAGCAGCTTGATGGGGGTGGGAAACACCATATATTTT
.,TRBV27,.,TRBJ1-5,CASSLSSGKPQHF,TGTGCCAGCAGTTTATCTAGCGGGAAGCCCCAGCATTTT
.,TRBV5-3,.,TRBJ1-1,CARRPYGKVYRYTEAFF,TGTGCCAGAAGACCCTACGGGAAGGTTTATCGTTACACTGAAGCTTTCTTT
.,TRBV5-4,.,TRBJ1-2,CASSAQARVPNYGYTF,TGTGCCAGCAGCGCGCAGGCTCGAGTCCCTAACTATGGCTACACCTTC
.,TRBV6-1,TRBD2,TRBJ2-5,CASSFSGGESETQYF,TGTGCCAGCAGTTTCAGCGGGGGGGAGTCAGAGACCCAGTACTTC
.,TRBV29-1,.,TRBJ1-1,CSATEARGTEAFF,TGCAGCGCTACGGAGGCCAGGGGCACTGAAGCTTTCTTT
.,TRBV9,.,TRBJ2-7,CASSPWATSSYEQYF,TGTGCCAGCAGCCCCTGGGCGACGAGCTCCTACGAGCAGTACTTC
.,TRBV6-1,TRBD1,TRBJ2-7,CASTQGQNRPYEQYF,TGTGCCAGCACCCAGGGACAGAATCGCCCTTACGAGCAGTACTTC
.,TRBV6-6,.,TRBJ1-5,CASSSTNFGNQPQHF,TGTGCCAGCAGCTCGACCAACTTTGGAAATCAGCCCCAGCATTTT
.,TRBV7-2,TRBD1,TRBJ2-7,CASSQGTGSYEQYF,TGTGCCAGCAGCCAAGGGACAGGCTCCTACGAGCAGTACTTC